The T cell receptor beta chain under discussion was sequenced for a study of blood T cell repertoires in COVID-19 (dated by TCRdb to 2020 to 2021). General notes on the study: Samples from collaborators originated in the United States, Italy and Spain and spanned both the acute and convalescent phases of COVID-19. The prospective study material was composed of cDNA or gDNA derived from T cells, B-cell-depleted T cells, or PBMCs. Deeply sampled blood TCRbeta repertoires from subjects exposed to, actively infected with, or recovered from COVID-19 were included in the dataset. The repertoires were released in a freely available public database meant as a resource for research on the immune response to SARS-CoV-2. The samples were drawn from two sources: the first 160 participants of the ongoing ImmuneRACE study, and 1,254 subjects contributed by 6 global collaborators. Sample metadata almost always included a de-identified subject ID, COVID-19 status, age in years and sex. Where available, HLA class I and class II types were obtained from metadata supplied by the sample provider rather than from assay-based typing. The investigation overall reported the following: How much clinical and demographic metadata was included differed by source and by participant, and the metadata was provided uncurated.

TCRbeta CDR3 regions were amplified from genomic DNA using the immunoSEQ Assay, a bias-controlled multiplex PCR. Per the source publication's procedure: Within the assay, amplification of reference gene primers was used to estimate how many nucleated cells each sample contained. Sequence reads were collapsed and filtered to measure the absolute abundance of every unique TCRbeta CDR3 rearrangement. For each sample, productive Simpson clonality was calculated as the square root of Simpson's diversity index over productive rearrangements. TCRdb stores this immuneACCESS table with in-frame sequences only. Part of the clones is absent; in the studies checked, under half of the shortfall reflects unresolved V genes, and no reason is known for the rest. The D gene and trimming were derived from the DNA, and the V and J assignments and clone size from that table. Within this sample are about 80,000 clones, with around four fifths of them counted one time only. The ten largest clonotypes hold about 42% of the sample.

V and J are truncated by 1 base and 5 bases respectively, leaving an intervening sequence of 9 bases. The CDR3 covers 14 residues, taking in both the cysteine and the phenylalanine. Only CDR3 DNA is held: 42 bases, read in frame from base 1. As encoded in the germline V gene, CDR1 is SGHAT while CDR2 is FQNNGV. Note on this clone: The antigen it recognizes is unknown. Per-nucleotide qualities are absent, and no much larger clonotype sits a single base away.

The collaborating institutions used their own protocols to collect whole blood in K2EDTA tubes. For TCRbeta analysis, collaborators shipped samples as frozen whole blood, isolated PBMCs, or DNA extracted from either of those sample types. The V and J segments used are TRBV11-2 and TRBJ2-1; a confident D gene designation cannot be given. This receptor was taken from a man aged 80 or over with active or convalescent COVID-19. The specimen was peripheral blood. The nucleotide sequence reads as follows: TGTGCCAGCAGCTTAGCCGGCGGCCACAATGAGCAGTTCTTC. The translation is CASSLAGGHNEQFF.